Listed here are 7 T cell receptor beta chains from one sample, sequenced in a study of T cells in Graves' hyperthyroidism and ophthalmopathy. It was RNA transcripts that yielded the amplified TCR beta CDR3 regions. During a first-round RT-PCR of the TCR CDR3, the HTBI primer set was used. A single record per CDR3 protein comes from TCRdb applying MiXCR to the multiplex PCR reads. There are 500,000 to 650,000 distinct CDR3 sequences in the sample; 20% occur only once, and approximately 50% lies in the top ten. Sample: blood. All receptors derive from a middle-aged man with Graves' ophthalmopathy.

The sample holds many counts of this clonotype. V gene TRBV3-1 combines with J gene TRBJ2-7, with D perhaps being TRBD1 or TRBD2 (6 bases each). V lost 0 bases to trimming and J lost 5 bases, with 14 bases between them. Germline V gene lookup returns CDR1 LGHDT and CDR2 YNNKEL (reference sequence). The CDR3 length is 15 residues. CDR3: CASSQDRGQGNEQYF. CDR3 in DNA: TGTGCCAGCAGCCAAGATCGGGGGCAGGGTAACGAGCAGTACTTC.

The table lists this clonotype with many counts. This chain links TRBV11-2 with TRBJ2-2; 8 nucleotides line up with TRBD1. Germline V gene lookup returns CDR1 SGHAT and CDR2 FQNNGV. V was clipped by 4 bases and J by 6 bases; unmatched bases: 22. The CDR3 length is 20 residues. The CDR3 bases are TGTGCCAGCAGCTCCCTGGGACAGGTCGGGGGTATCGCGTATCCCGGGGAGCTGTTTTTT. Translating gives CASSSLGQVGGIAYPGELFF.

The rearrangement links TRBV27 to TRBJ2-7, with D possibly TRBD1 on 5 matching bases. In germline, CDR1 is MNHEY, CDR2 SMNVEV (reference sequence). This CDR3 spans 11 amino acids. V lost 7 bases and J 6 bases, leaving 10 bases between the germline ends. CDR3 nucleotides: TGTGCCAGCAAGAAAAGGGGCGAGCAGTACTTC. Translated, it gives CASKKRGEQYF.

This clonotype was seen a few times. The chain employs TRBV27 and TRBJ1-5; maybe TRBD1 (5 bases). V was clipped by 3 bases and J by 3 bases, with 6 bases between them. The CDR3 is 13 amino acids. Germline V gives CDR1 MNHEY, CDR2 SMNVEV (reference sequence). CDR3 DNA: TGTGCCAGCAGTTTCAGGGTCAATCAGCCCCAGCATTTT. This encodes CASSFRVNQPQHF.

This clonotype was detected a few times. The chain links TRBV24-1 to TRBJ1-1, with D uncertain. CDR3 length: 10 amino acids. Germline V gives CDR1 KGHDR, CDR2 SFDVKD. The V end lost 10 bases, the J end lost 7 bases, and 9 bases lay between the germline ends. CDR3 sequence: CATRRIEAFF. For the CDR3, the DNA is TGTGCCACGAGGAGAATTGAAGCTTTCTTT.

CDR3 sequence (DNA): TGTGCCAGCAGCCAAGGCCGGACAGACCAAGAGACCCAGTACTTC. Translated: CASSQGRTDQETQYF. The J gene is TRBJ2-5, the V gene TRBV3-1; D perhaps matches TRBD1 (6 bases). CDR3 length equals 15 residues. The germline gives CDR1 LGHDT, CDR2 YNNKEL (reference sequence). Trimming left V 1 base short and J 0 bases short, with 9 bases between.

The V gene is TRBV9, the J gene TRBJ2-1; D may correspond to TRBD1 or TRBD2 (5 bases each). V gave up 0 bases and J gave up 7 bases, with 17 bases separating them. Germline values: CDR1 SGDLS, CDR2 YYNGEE. The CDR3 spans 16 residues. This CDR3 is CASSVGGRVEGNEQFF. The DNA for the CDR3 is TGTGCCAGCAGCGTAGGAGGCAGGGTCGAGGGGAATGAGCAGTTCTTC.